The 32 T cell receptor beta chains presented below share a single source sample, sequenced in a study of cytomegalovirus exposure and HLA in healthy donors. Repertoires were generated with immunoSEQ multiplex PCR, while TCRdb's copy carries only in-frame clones and drops some. The sample lists over 250,000 clones; 86% were seen once. The sample consisted of PBMCs. Every receptor here comes from a woman younger than 35 in good health and CMV-seronegative.

The J gene is TRBJ2-1, the V gene TRBV27; a possible D gene is TRBD2 (6 bases). The germline V gene has CDR1 MNHEY and CDR2 SMNVEV (reference sequence). This CDR3 contains 19 residues. The V end lost 6 bases, the J end lost 8 bases, and 32 bases lay between the germline ends. CDR3 amino acids: CASRVTPWGLSQGSDEQFF. The DNA of the CDR3 is TGTGCCAGCAGAGTAACCCCATGGGGACTCAGTCAAGGTAGCGATGAGCAGTTCTTC.

The V and J genes are TRBV5-1 and TRBJ2-3; TRBD2 matches at 11 bases. This CDR3 has 16 residues. Germline CDR1 is SGHRS and CDR2 is YFSETQ. The V segment lost 4 bases and the J segment 0 bases; nucleotides outside the gene matches: 4. CDR3 residues: CASSPRLAGSTDTQYF. The DNA of the CDR3 is TGCGCCAGCAGCCCACGACTAGCGGGGAGCACAGATACGCAGTATTTT. Combining the CDR3 with reference TRBV5-1 and TRBJ2-3 gives the whole variable domain KAGVTQTPRYLIKTRGQQVTLSCSPISGHRSVSWYQQTPGQGLQFLFEYFSETQRNKGNFPGRFSGRQFSNSRSEMNVSTLELGDSALYLCASSPRLAGSTDTQYFGPGTRLTVL.

This clone was detected a few times. The V call is TRBV21-1, the J call TRBJ1-3; the DNA was not used to check the table's D call, TRBD1. TRBV21-1 represents a pseudogene. The CDR3 is 16 amino acids. This CDR3 is CASSGWDTYNGNTIYF. CDR3 nucleotide sequence: TGTGCCAGCAGCGGGTGGGACACTTACAATGGAAACACCATATATTTT.

The chain combines TRBV7-6 with TRBJ2-2; D might be TRBD1 (6 bases). The CDR3 spans 15 residues. V was pared by 6 bases and J by 5 bases, with 16 bases between. Looked up from germline, CDR1 is SGHVS and CDR2 is FNYEAQ. CDR3 sequence (DNA): TGTGCCAGCAGACAACAGGGAATAGGGACCGGGGAGCTGTTTTTT. It encodes CASRQQGIGTGELFF.

This chain uses TRBV30 with TRBJ2-2, with D possibly TRBD2 on 6 matching bases. The V gene lost 4 bases and the J gene lost 4 bases, with 16 bases spanning the gap. The CDR3 is 15 residues long. The V gene's germline CDR1 is GTSNPN and CDR2 SVGIG (reference sequence). The CDR3, as DNA: TGTGCCTGGAAAAAAGGGACTTCGGGCACCGGGGAGCTGTTTTTT. Amino acids: CAWKKGTSGTGELFF.

This chain connects TRBV7-9 to TRBJ2-7; D is unclear. With 6 bases removed from V and 1 base from J, the gap between germline ends came to 16 bases. CDR1 and CDR2 (germline): SEHNR, FQNEAQ (reference sequence). The length of the CDR3 is 15 residues. CDR3 nucleotides: TGTGCCAGCAGTTCCGAGGCGGATCCTTCCTACGAGCAGTACTTC. Translating it yields CASSSEADPSYEQYF.

This clone was recorded only once. The chain joins TRBV30 to TRBJ2-2, with D unresolved. The CDR3 is 14 residues long. Germline V gene lookup returns CDR1 GTSNPN and CDR2 SVGIG (reference sequence). V was trimmed by 4 bases and J by 1 base, leaving 10 bases between them. For the CDR3, the DNA is TGTGCCTGGACCCCGTCTTGGAACACCGGGGAGCTGTTTTTT. It codes for CAWTPSWNTGELFF.

CDR3 amino acids: CASSYGSREETQYF. The CDR3 DNA reads as TGTGCCAGCAGTTACGGATCCCGGGAAGAGACCCAGTACTTC. V and J are TRBV6-5 and TRBJ2-5; D is ambiguous. V was shortened by 2 bases and J by 3 bases, with 10 bases between the two germline ends. From germline, CDR1 is MNHEY and CDR2 SVGAGI. The CDR3 has 14 residues.

This clone has only one observation. The J gene is TRBJ1-1, the V gene TRBV11-2, with 9 positions matching TRBD1. The CDR3 has 13 amino acids. CDR1 is SGHAT, CDR2 FQNNGV, per germline. Trimming at V came to 9 bases and at J to 1 base, leaving 3 bases not matched to a gene. CDR3 loop: CASLGQGNTEAFF. DNA of the CDR3: TGTGCCAGTCTGGGACAGGGGAACACTGAAGCTTTCTTT.

This clone came up once. V is TRBV9 and J is TRBJ1-6; no clear D gene. CDR3 length equals 14 residues. V dropped 4 bases and J dropped 10 bases, with 15 bases sitting between them. Germline values: CDR1 SGDLS, CDR2 YYNGEE. This CDR3 reads CASSPQAGLSPLHF. DNA for the CDR3: TGTGCCAGCAGCCCCCAAGCAGGTTTATCACCCCTCCACTTT.

The chain is built from TRBV2 and TRBJ2-4; 7 bases are shared with TRBD2. Per the germline V gene, CDR1 is SNHLY and CDR2 is FYNNEI. The CDR3 spans 15 residues. Trimming took 10 bases from V and 6 from J; bases not matched to a gene: 15. The CDR3 DNA follows: TGTGCCACCTCGGTGGTCACCCCGGGGGGAAACATTCAGTACTTC. Amino acid sequence: CATSVVTPGGNIQYF.

The rearrangement links TRBV4-1 to TRBJ1-3; unclear D gene. CDR1 and CDR2 (germline): MGHRA, YSYEKL. The length of the CDR3 is 15 residues. Trimming took off 0 bases at V and 4 bases at J, with 10 bases between the two ends. The CDR3 loop is CASSQDARLGNTIYF. CDR3 sequence (DNA): TGCGCCAGCAGCCAAGATGCCAGGCTAGGAAACACCATATATTTT.

V is TRBV6-6 and J is TRBJ2-7; 9 positions match TRBD1. The CDR3 extends over 14 amino acids. Germline CDR1 MNHNY, CDR2 SVGAGI (reference sequence). V lost 6 bases, J lost 1 base, and 4 bases stayed unmatched. The CDR3 DNA sequence: TGTGCCAGCAGCCCGGGACAGGGATCCTACGAGCAGTACTTC. As protein: CASSPGQGSYEQYF.

The V and J genes are TRBV10-3 and TRBJ2-5; 7 bases are a match to TRBD2. CDR1 and CDR2 from the germline V gene are ENHRY and SYGVKD. The CDR3 has 11 residues. J gave up 4 bases and V 10 bases, and 3 bases lay outside the gene matches. CDR3 nucleotide sequence: TGTGCCACGTCTAGCGGAGAGACCCAGTACTTC. It specifies CATSSGETQYF.

This clone was counted between two and nine times. The chain carries TRBV19 and TRBJ2-7, with 9 bases lining up with TRBD1. The CDR3 extends over 12 amino acids. From germline, CDR1 is LNHDA and CDR2 SQIVND (reference sequence). With 8 bases clipped from V and 3 bases from J, the junction kept 2 bases outside the gene matches. The CDR3 bases are TGTGCCAGTTCGGGACAGGGCTACGAGCAGTACTTC. This sequence encodes CASSGQGYEQYF.

The count of this clone is one. The V gene is TRBV28, the J gene TRBJ1-2; D may be TRBD1 (6 bases). V lost 10 bases, J lost 8 bases, and 17 bases lay in between. The germline V gene has CDR1 MDHEN and CDR2 SYDVKM. The CDR3 is made up of 12 amino acids. The CDR3 DNA reads TGTGCCACCCACGGGGGGCCCGGCGGCTACACCTTC. Protein sequence: CATHGGPGGYTF.

The chain recombines TRBV7-6 with TRBJ1-3; TRBD1 matches at 7 bases. Trimming removed 1 base from V and 2 bases from J; junction bases left unmatched: 5. CDR1 is SGHVS and CDR2 is FNYEAQ in the germline V gene. CDR3 length equals 16 residues. The CDR3 here is CASSLEGTGAGNTIYF. CDR3 nucleotides: TGTGCCAGCAGCTTAGAGGGTACAGGGGCTGGAAACACCATATATTTT. The full variable domain, its missing parts supplied by reference TRBV7-6 and TRBJ1-3, is GAGVSQSPRYKVTKRGQDVALRCDPISGHVSLYWYRQALGQGPEFLTYFNYEAQQDKSGLPNDRFSAERPEGSISTLTIQRTEQRDSAMYRCASSLEGTGAGNTIYFGEGSWLTVV.

This chain uses TRBV6-5 with TRBJ1-4; D is ambiguous. CDR1 MNHEY and CDR2 SVGAGI come from the germline V gene. The CDR3 length is 13 residues. Between the trimmed V and J ends, which lost 8 bases and 0 bases, there was a span of 7 bases. The CDR3 nucleotides read TGTGCCAGCGGCCCAGCAACTAATGAAAAACTGTTTTTT. Its translation is CASGPATNEKLFF.

This clone was seen more than once but under ten times. The rearrangement uses TRBV27 and TRBJ1-1; 8 bases line up with TRBD1. V was pared by 0 bases and J by 5 bases, with 5 bases of the junction left unmatched. CDR1 MNHEY and CDR2 SMNVEV come from the germline V gene (reference sequence). The CDR3 loop spans 15 amino acids. In DNA form, the CDR3 reads TGTGCCAGCAGTTTATCCCTGACAGGGGATACTGAAGCTTTCTTT. This translates into CASSLSLTGDTEAFF.

The V and J genes are TRBV5-1 and TRBJ2-7, with 7 bases identical to TRBD1. J gave up 3 bases and V 5 bases, and 11 bases lay outside the gene matches. CDR3 length: 15 residues. CDR1 and CDR2 (germline): SGHRS, YFSETQ. In DNA form, the CDR3 reads TGCGCCAGCAGTAGAGTAGACAGGGATCGCTACGAGCAGTACTTC. This gives the protein CASSRVDRDRYEQYF.

The rearrangement uses TRBV7-3 and TRBJ2-1; the D gene is possibly TRBD1 (6 bases). CDR3 length equals 13 residues. Germline CDR1 SGHTA, CDR2 FQGTGA. The V and J ends lost 6 bases and 8 bases respectively, with 14 bases between them. The CDR3, as DNA: TGTGCCAGCAGTTACAGGGTTTTGGATGAGCAGTTCTTC. Amino acid sequence: CASSYRVLDEQFF.

The gene calls are TRBV7-3 and TRBJ2-6; 7 nucleotides line up with TRBD1. Germline loops: CDR1 SGHTA, CDR2 FQGTGA. V shed 4 bases, J shed 3 bases, and the junction held 9 bases outside the gene matches. The CDR3 totals 17 residues. The DNA of the CDR3 is TGTGCCAGCAGCTCCGGGACAGCGACACATGGGGCCAACGTCCTGACTTTC. Its protein product is CASSSGTATHGANVLTF.

The rearrangement uses TRBV1 and TRBJ2-1; TRBD1, as called in the table, went unchecked against the DNA. TRBV1 is flagged as a pseudogene. The CDR3 is made up of 14 amino acids. CDR3 loop: CTSGMTGDYNEQFF. The CDR3 nucleotides are TGCACCAGCGGAATGACAGGAGATTACAATGAGCAGTTCTTC.

This clone came up once. This chain joins TRBV7-2 and TRBJ2-7; 14 bases line up with TRBD2. This CDR3 region has 15 residues. Trimming took 4 bases from V and 3 from J; bases not matched to a gene: 2. Germline-derived CDR1 and CDR2 are SGHTA and FQGNSA. This chain's CDR3 is CASSSGLAGDYEQYF. The CDR3 coding sequence is TGTGCCAGCAGCTCGGGACTAGCGGGGGACTACGAGCAGTACTTC.

The chain recombines TRBV9 with TRBJ1-3; the match to TRBD1 covers 7 bases. Looked up from germline, CDR1 is SGDLS and CDR2 is YYNGEE. V lost 3 bases, J lost 0 bases, and 6 bases stayed unmatched. The CDR3 consists of 16 residues. CDR3: CASSEGTARSGNTIYF. CDR3 DNA: TGTGCCAGCAGCGAGGGGACAGCCCGCTCTGGAAACACCATATATTTT.

The chain links TRBV7-6 to TRBJ2-5, with a possible D match to TRBD1 (7 bases). Germline V lookup: CDR1 SGHVS, CDR2 FNYEAQ. The CDR3 consists of 16 residues. V was clipped by 1 base and J by 4 bases, with 16 bases between them. CDR3 coding DNA: TGTGCCAGCAGCTTAGGAGAGACAGGGAGGACAGAGACCCAGTACTTC. Translating it yields CASSLGETGRTETQYF.

V gene TRBV7-6 combines with J gene TRBJ1-1; D perhaps matches TRBD1 (6 bases). Trimming removed 5 bases from V and 0 bases from J, with 16 bases in between. The V gene's germline CDR1 is SGHVS and CDR2 FNYEAQ. The CDR3 length is 16 residues. CDR3 residues: CASSPDSAGVNTEAFF. DNA for the CDR3: TGTGCCAGCAGCCCCGATTCGGCAGGGGTGAACACTGAAGCTTTCTTT.

The genes are TRBV9 and TRBJ2-3; 15 bases fit TRBD2. Unmatched junction bases numbered 11, after V lost 4 bases and J lost 5 bases. CDR3 size: 18 residues. Germline CDR1 is SGDLS and CDR2 is YYNGEE. Here the CDR3 DNA reads TGTGCCAGCAGCCCTTGGACTAGCGGGGGGGAGGACGGAGATACGCAGTATTTT. As protein: CASSPWTSGGEDGDTQYF.

This clone was seen a single time. This chain joins TRBV7-9 and TRBJ2-7; TRBD2 matches 8 bases. Germline CDR1 and CDR2: SEHNR and FQNEAQ (reference sequence). The CDR3 is 17 residues long. The ends lost 1 base at V and 3 bases at J; junction bases unmatched: 11. CDR3 DNA sequence: TGTGCCAGCAGCTTAGTATCTGTGGCGGGAGGCAACTACGAGCAGTACTTC. This gives the protein CASSLVSVAGGNYEQYF.

The chain carries TRBV27 and TRBJ2-1; 7 bases are shared with TRBD2. The V gene's germline CDR1 is MNHEY and CDR2 SMNVEV (reference sequence). The J segment lost 15 bases and the V segment lost 0 bases, leaving 8 bases of the junction unmatched. There are 13 residues in the CDR3. CDR3 protein: CASSLSGREIWFF. The CDR3 coding sequence is TGTGCCAGCAGTTTATCAGGGCGGGAGATTTGGTTCTTC.

DNA of the CDR3: TGTGCCAGCAGCCCGGGGTCCGAGCAGTACTTC. This gives the protein CASSPGSEQYF. The V and J genes are TRBV11-2 and TRBJ2-7; maybe TRBD2 (5 bases). V was pared by 5 bases and J by 6 bases, with 8 bases between. CDR1 and CDR2 from the germline V gene are SGHAT and FQNNGV. The CDR3 sequence is 11 residues long.

The chain uses TRBV15 and TRBJ2-1; possibly TRBD1 for D (7 bases). V lost 1 base to trimming and J lost 4 bases, with 23 bases between them. CDR1 and CDR2 (germline): LNHNV, YYDKDF (reference sequence). The CDR3 loop spans 19 amino acids. The CDR3 region has the DNA TGTGCCACCAGCAGAGGACAGGGAGTAGCGGACCCTCTATACAATGAGCAGTTCTTC. It is translated as CATSRGQGVADPLYNEQFF.